Many counts were recorded for the clone carrying this T cell receptor beta chain. Its antigen is currently unknown. This specimen comes from a study of response to subunit inactivated influenza vaccine. Study conclusions and caveats: New T cells are recruited in small numbers by each seasonal influenza vaccination, according to the authors' suggestion.

The V and J ends lost 6 bases and 5 bases, in that order; junction bases with no gene match: 12. This CDR3 has 17 residues. Using its own MiXCR run on the RT-PCR reads, TCRdb lists one record per CDR3 protein. Counted here are 550,000 to 800,000 distinct CDR3 sequences, approximately 14% occurring once; the ten biggest clones make up 5.5% to 7%. The genes are TRBV12-3 or TRBV12-4 and TRBJ2-2; 10 bases fit TRBD1. The TCR sequence derives from a man in his forties or fifties who received an inactivated influenza vaccine. This material consisted of PBMCs from blood, taken around two weeks before vaccination. CDR3 DNA: TGTGCCAGCAGACACCGAAAAAGGGACAGGGGTACCGGGGAGCTGTTTTTT. Protein product: CASRHRKRDRGTGELFF.